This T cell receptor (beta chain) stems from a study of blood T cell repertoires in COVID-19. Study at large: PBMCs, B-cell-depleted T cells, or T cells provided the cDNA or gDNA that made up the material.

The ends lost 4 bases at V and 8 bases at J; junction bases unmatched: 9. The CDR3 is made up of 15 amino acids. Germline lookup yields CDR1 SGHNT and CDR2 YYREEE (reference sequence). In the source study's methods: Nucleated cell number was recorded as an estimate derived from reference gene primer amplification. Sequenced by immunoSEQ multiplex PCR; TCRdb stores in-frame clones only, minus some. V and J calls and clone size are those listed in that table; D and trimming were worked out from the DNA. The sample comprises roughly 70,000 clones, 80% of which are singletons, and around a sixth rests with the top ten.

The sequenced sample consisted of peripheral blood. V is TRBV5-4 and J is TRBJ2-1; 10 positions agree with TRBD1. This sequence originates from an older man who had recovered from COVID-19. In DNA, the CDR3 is TGTGCCAGCAGCAATCCGAGACAGGGGGCTCATGAGCAGTTCTTC. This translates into CASSNPRQGAHEQFF.